The T cell receptor (beta chain) described here comes from a study of T cells in Graves' hyperthyroidism and ophthalmopathy. Background on the study: Peripheral blood collection took place at initial diagnosis, before any treatment.

Whole-study results and caveats: In blood, most of the thyroid clonotypes expanded above 0.001 were also present.

Every diagnosis used clinical symptoms, serum thyroxine and TRAb, thyroid ultrasound and orbital computed tomography. This clonotype came up many times. Its antigen is undetermined. The CDR3 spans 15 residues. V was shortened by 0 bases and J by 3 bases, with 10 bases between the two germline ends. Regions amplified from RNA transcripts were the TCR beta CDR3 regions. First-round RT-PCR with HTBI primers amplified the TCR CDR3 region. MiXCR, run by TCRdb on the multiplex PCR reads, gives a single entry per CDR3 protein. This sample has 220,000 or so distinct CDR3 sequences, with approximately 16% found just once.

This receptor was taken from a woman aged 18-30 years with Graves' ophthalmopathy. This sequence joins TRBV12-3 or TRBV12-4 and TRBJ2-3; D call uncertain. Material for sequencing was blood. DNA for the CDR3: TGTGCCAGCAGTTTAGCGAATACAAAAACAGATACGCAGTATTTT. The encoded protein is CASSLANTKTDTQYF.